Listed here are 4 T cell receptor beta chains from one sample, sequenced in a study of blood T cell repertoires in COVID-19. Using immunoSEQ multiplex PCR, the repertoire was profiled, and TCRdb retains in-frame clones only, with some absent. Of around 270,000 clones listed, 70% to 90% are singletons. The sample consisted of PBMCs or T cells enriched from blood (not recorded which). The receptors were sampled from a woman aged 25 to 45 who had recovered from COVID-19.

The chain has TRBV5-1 and TRBJ2-1; D not resolved. The CDR3 loop spans 15 amino acids. Germline V lookup: CDR1 SGHRS, CDR2 YFSETQ. V lost 1 base to trimming and J lost 7 bases, with 15 bases between them. The CDR3 DNA reads as TGCGCCAGCAGCTTGCCGACTCATAATATGAATGAGCAGTTCTTC. Protein: CASSLPTHNMNEQFF.

J is TRBJ2-1 and V is TRBV28, with D perhaps TRBD2 (7 bases). The germline V gene has CDR1 MDHEN and CDR2 SYDVKM. V was cut by 6 bases and J by 7 bases, with 22 bases left in between. The CDR3 extends over 16 amino acids. The CDR3 region is CASRREGGAFENEQFF. The CDR3 bases are TGTGCCAGCAGGCGCGAGGGGGGGGCGTTCGAGAATGAGCAGTTCTTC.

This clone was seen once. The V and J genes are TRBV2 and TRBJ1-2; perhaps TRBD1 as D (6 bases). The CDR3 spans 14 residues. The germline CDR1 and CDR2 sequences are SNHLY and FYNNEI. Trimming took off 4 bases at V and 6 bases at J, with 15 bases between the two ends. The CDR3 sequence is CASSGERTANGYTF. In DNA, the CDR3 is TGTGCCAGCAGTGGAGAACGGACAGCAAATGGCTACACCTTC.

The rearrangement joins TRBV27 to TRBJ2-2; D not certain. CDR3 length: 14 amino acids. Germline V lookup: CDR1 MNHEY, CDR2 SMNVEV (reference sequence). V was pared by 6 bases and J by 2 bases, with 10 bases between. CDR3 in amino acids: CASSRDKNTGELFF. The DNA for the CDR3 is TGTGCCAGCAGCCGAGACAAAAACACCGGGGAGCTGTTTTTT.